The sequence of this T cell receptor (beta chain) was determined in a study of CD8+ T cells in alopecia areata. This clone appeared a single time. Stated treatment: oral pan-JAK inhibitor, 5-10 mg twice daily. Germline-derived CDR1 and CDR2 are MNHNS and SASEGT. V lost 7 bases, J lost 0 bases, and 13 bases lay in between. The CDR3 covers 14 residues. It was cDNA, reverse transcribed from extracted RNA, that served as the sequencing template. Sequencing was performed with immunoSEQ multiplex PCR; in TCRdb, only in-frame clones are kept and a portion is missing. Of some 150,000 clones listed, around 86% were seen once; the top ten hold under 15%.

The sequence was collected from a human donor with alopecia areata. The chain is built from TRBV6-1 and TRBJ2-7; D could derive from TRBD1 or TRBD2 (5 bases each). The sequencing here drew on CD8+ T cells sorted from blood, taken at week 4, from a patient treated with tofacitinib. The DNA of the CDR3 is TGTGCCAGCACCCCAGGGACCTTCTCCTACGAGCAGTACTTC. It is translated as CASTPGTFSYEQYF.